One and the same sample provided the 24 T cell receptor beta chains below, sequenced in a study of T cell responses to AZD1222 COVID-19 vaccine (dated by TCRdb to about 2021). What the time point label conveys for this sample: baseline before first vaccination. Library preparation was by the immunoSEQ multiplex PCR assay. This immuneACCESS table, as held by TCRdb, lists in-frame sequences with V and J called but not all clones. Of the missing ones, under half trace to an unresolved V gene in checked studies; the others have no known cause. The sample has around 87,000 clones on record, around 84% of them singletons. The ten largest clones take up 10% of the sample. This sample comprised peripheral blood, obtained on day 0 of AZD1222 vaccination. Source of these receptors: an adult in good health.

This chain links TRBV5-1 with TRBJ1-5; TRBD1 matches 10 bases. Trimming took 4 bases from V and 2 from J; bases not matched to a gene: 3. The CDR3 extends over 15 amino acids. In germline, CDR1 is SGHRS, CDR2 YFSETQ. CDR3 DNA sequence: TGCGCCAGCAGCCCTGGGACAGGGGGCAATCAGCCCCAGCATTTT. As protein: CASSPGTGGNQPQHF.

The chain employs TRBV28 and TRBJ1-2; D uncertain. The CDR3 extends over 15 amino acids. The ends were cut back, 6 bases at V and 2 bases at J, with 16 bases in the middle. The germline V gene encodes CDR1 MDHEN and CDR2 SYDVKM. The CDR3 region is CASSLLEGINYGYTF. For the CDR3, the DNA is TGTGCCAGCAGCCTTCTGGAGGGTATCAACTATGGCTACACCTTC.

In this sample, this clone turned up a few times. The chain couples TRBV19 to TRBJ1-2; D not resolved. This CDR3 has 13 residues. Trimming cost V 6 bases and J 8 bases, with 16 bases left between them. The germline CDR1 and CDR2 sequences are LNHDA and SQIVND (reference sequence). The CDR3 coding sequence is TGTGCCAGTAGCCCCGGGAGCTTTGACGGCTACACCTTC. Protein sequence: CASSPGSFDGYTF.

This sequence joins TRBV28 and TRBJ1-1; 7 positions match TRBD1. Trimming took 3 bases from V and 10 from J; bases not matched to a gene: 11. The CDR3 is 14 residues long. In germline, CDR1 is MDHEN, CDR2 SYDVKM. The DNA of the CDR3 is TGTGCCAGCAGTTTTACTTCAGCTACAGGGGCAGCTTTCTTT. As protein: CASSFTSATGAAFF.

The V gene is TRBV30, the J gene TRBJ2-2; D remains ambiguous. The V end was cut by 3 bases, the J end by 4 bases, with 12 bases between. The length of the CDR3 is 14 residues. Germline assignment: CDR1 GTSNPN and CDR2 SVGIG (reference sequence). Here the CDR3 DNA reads TGTGCCTGGAGGCCCTTCCCGAGCACCGGGGAGCTGTTTTTT. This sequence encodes CAWRPFPSTGELFF.

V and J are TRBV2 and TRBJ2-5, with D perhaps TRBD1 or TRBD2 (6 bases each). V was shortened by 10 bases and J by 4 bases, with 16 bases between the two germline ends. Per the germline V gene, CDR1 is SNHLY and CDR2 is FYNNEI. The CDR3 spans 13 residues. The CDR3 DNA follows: TGTGCCACTCGGACGGGGGCTCCAGAGACCCAGTACTTC. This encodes CATRTGAPETQYF. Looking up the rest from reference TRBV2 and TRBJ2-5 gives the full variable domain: EPEVTQTPSHQVTQMGQEVILRCVPISNHLYFYWYRQILGQKVEFLVSFYNNEISEKSEIFDDQFSVERPDGSNFTLKIRSTKLEDSAMYFCATRTGAPETQYFGPGTRLLVL.

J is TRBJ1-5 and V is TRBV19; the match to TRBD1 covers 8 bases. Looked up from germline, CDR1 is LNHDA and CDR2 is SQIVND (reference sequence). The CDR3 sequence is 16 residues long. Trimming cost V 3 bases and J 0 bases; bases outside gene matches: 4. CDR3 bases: TGTGCCAGTAGTATCTTGACAGGGGATAGCAATCAGCCCCAGCATTTT. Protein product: CASSILTGDSNQPQHF.

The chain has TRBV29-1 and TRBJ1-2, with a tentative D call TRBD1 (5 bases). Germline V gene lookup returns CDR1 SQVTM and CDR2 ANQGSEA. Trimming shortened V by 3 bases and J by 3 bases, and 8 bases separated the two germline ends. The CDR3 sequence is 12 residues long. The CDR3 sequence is CSVEGGDYGYTF. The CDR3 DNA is TGCAGCGTTGAGGGGGGAGACTATGGCTACACCTTC.

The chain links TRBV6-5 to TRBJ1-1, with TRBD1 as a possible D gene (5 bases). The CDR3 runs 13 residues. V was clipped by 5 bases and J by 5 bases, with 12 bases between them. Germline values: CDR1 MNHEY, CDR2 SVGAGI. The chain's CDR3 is CASSLQEGTEAFF. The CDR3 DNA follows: TGTGCCAGCAGTCTCCAAGAGGGGACTGAAGCTTTCTTT.

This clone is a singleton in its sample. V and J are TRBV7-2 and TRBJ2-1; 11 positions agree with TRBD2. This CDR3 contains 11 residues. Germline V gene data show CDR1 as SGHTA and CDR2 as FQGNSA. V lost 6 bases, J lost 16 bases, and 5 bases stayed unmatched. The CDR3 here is CASSSTSGTFF. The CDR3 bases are TGTGCCAGCAGTTCGACTAGCGGGACATTCTTC.

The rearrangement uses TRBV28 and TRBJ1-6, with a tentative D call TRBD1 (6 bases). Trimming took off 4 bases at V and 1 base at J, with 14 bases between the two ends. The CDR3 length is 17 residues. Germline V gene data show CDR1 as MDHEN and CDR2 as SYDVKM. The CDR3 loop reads CASSSWGGLSYNSPLHF. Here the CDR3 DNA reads TGTGCCAGCAGTTCCTGGGGGGGGCTTTCCTATAATTCACCCCTCCACTTT.

Here the CDR3 DNA reads TGTGCCAGCAGGGGACAACTTTCTCACGAGACCCAGTACTTC. This codes for CASRGQLSHETQYF. The chain carries TRBV14 and TRBJ2-5; a possible D gene is TRBD1 (6 bases). The CDR3 loop spans 14 amino acids. Germline V CDR1 and CDR2: SGHDN, FVKESK. Trimming left V 6 bases short and J 5 bases short, with 16 bases between. The entire variable domain, with the rest obtained from reference TRBV14 and TRBJ2-5, is as follows: EAGVTQFPSHSVIEKGQTVTLRCDPISGHDNLYWYRRVMGKEIKFLLHFVKESKQDESGMPNNRFLAERTGGTYSTLKVQPAELEDSGVYFCASRGQLSHETQYFGPGTRLLVL.

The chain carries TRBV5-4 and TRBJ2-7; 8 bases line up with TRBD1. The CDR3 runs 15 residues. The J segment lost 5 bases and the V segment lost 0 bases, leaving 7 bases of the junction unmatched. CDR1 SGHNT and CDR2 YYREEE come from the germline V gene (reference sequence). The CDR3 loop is CASSLAGTGGHEQYF. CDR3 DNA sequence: TGTGCCAGCAGCTTGGCCGGGACAGGAGGGCACGAGCAGTACTTC.

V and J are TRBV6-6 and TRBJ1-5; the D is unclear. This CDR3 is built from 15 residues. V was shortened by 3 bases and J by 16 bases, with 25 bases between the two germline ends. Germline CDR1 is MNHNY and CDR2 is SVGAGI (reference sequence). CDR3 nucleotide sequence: TGTGCCAGCAGTTATGAGTTACTATACTTTGAAGACATTCATTTT. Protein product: CASSYELLYFEDIHF.

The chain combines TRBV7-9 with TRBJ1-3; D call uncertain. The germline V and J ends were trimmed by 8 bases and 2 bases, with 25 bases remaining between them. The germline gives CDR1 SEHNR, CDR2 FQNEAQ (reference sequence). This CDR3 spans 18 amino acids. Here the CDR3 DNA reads TGTGCCAGCGACGCGTCACCAGTGAAGGGTATTGCTGGAAACACCATATATTTT. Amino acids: CASDASPVKGIAGNTIYF.

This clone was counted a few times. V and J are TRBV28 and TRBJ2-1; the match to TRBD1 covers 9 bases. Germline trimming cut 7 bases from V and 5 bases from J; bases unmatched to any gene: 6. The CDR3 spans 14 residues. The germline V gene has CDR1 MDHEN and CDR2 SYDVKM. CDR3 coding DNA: TGTGCCAGCATGTCCGGGACAGGGAACAATGAGCAGTTCTTC. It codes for CASMSGTGNNEQFF.

The CDR3 nucleotides are TGTGCCAGCAGCTTCTCTTTGGACGGGGGGACTAACAATGAGCAGTTCTTC. It yields the protein CASSFSLDGGTNNEQFF. This sequence joins TRBV7-2 and TRBJ2-1; 7 bases are a match to TRBD2. The CDR3 extends over 17 amino acids. In germline, CDR1 is SGHTA, CDR2 FQGNSA. V lost 3 bases to trimming and J lost 5 bases; unmatched junction nucleotides: 13.

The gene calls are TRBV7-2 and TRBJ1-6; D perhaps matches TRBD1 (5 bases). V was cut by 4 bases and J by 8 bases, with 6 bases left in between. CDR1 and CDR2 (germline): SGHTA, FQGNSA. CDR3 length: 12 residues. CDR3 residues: CASSSGHSPLHF. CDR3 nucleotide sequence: TGTGCCAGCAGCTCGGGGCATTCACCCCTCCACTTT. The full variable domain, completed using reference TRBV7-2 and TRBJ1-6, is GAGVSQSPSNKVTEKGKDVELRCDPISGHTALYWYRQSLGQGLEFLIYFQGNSAPDKSGLPSDRFSAERTGGSVSTLTIQRTQQEDSAVYLCASSSGHSPLHFGNGTRLTVT.

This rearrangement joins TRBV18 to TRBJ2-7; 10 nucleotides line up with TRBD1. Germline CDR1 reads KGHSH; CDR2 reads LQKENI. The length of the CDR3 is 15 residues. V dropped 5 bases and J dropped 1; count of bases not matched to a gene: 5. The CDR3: CASSTDRGGSYEQYF. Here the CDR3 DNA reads TGTGCCAGCTCAACGGACAGGGGGGGATCCTACGAGCAGTACTTC.

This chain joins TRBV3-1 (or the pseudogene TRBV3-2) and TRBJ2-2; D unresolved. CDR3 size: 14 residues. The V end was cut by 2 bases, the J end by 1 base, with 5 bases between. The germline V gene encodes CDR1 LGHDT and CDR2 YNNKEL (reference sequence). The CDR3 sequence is CASSQSRNTGELFF. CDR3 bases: TGTGCCAGCAGCCAAAGCAGGAACACCGGGGAGCTGTTTTTT.

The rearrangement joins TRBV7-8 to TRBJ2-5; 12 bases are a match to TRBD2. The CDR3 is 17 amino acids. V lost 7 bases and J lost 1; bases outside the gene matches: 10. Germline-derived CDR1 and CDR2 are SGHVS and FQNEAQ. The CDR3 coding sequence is TGTGCCAGCACCCCGAGGCTAGCGGGAGGGCCCCAAGAGACCCAGTACTTC. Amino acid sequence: CASTPRLAGGPQETQYF.

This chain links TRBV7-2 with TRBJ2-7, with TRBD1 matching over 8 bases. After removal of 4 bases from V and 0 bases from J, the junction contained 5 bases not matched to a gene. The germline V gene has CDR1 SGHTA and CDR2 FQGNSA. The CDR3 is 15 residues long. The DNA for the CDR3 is TGTGCCAGCAGCTCAAACGGACAGGGCTCCTACGAGCAGTACTTC. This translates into CASSSNGQGSYEQYF.

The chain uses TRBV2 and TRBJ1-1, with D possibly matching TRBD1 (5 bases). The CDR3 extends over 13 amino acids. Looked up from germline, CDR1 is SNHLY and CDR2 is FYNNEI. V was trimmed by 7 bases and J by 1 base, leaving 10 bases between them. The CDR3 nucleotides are TGTGCCAGCACAAGCGGGGGGAACACTGAAGCTTTCTTT. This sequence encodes CASTSGGNTEAFF.

The CDR3 protein is CASSLSGVGETQYF. CDR3 in DNA: TGTGCCAGCAGCTTGTCCGGTGTAGGCGAGACCCAGTACTTC. This rearrangement joins TRBV7-2 to TRBJ2-5; D is uncertain. V lost 3 bases to trimming and J lost 5 bases, with 13 bases between them. The CDR3 runs 14 residues. The V gene's germline CDR1 is SGHTA and CDR2 FQGNSA.